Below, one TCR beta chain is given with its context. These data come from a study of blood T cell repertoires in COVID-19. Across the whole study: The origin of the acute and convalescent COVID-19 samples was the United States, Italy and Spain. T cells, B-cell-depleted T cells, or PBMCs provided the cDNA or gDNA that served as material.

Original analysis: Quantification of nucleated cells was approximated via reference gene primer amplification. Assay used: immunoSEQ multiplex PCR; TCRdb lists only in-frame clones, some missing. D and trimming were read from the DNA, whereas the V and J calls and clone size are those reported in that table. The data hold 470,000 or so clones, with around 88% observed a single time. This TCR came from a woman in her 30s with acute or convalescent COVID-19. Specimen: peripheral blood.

The CDR3 DNA reads TGTGCCAGCAGCCCTGACAGGGTGGCCGGGGAGCTGTTTTTT. As protein: CASSPDRVAGELFF. V usage is TRBV13 and J usage is TRBJ2-2, with TRBD1 matching over 7 bases. CDR3 length: 14 amino acids. CDR1 PRHDT and CDR2 FYEKMQ come from the germline V gene (reference sequence). V was pared by 5 bases and J by 6 bases, with 6 bases of the junction left unmatched. Based on the CDR3 plus reference TRBV13 and TRBJ2-2, the full variable domain is AAGVIQSPRHLIKEKRETATLKCYPIPRHDTVYWYQQGPGQDPQFLISFYEKMQSDKGSIPDRFSAQQFSDYHSELNMSSLELGDSALYFCASSPDRVAGELFFGEGSRLTVL.